This T cell receptor (beta chain) was recorded in a study of OX40 agonist ivuxolimab in advanced cancers. Assay used: immunoSEQ multiplex PCR; TCRdb lists only in-frame clones, some missing. The sample holds about 49,000 clones, about 80% seen once. Per the germline V gene, CDR1 is SGHAT and CDR2 is FQNNGV. CDR3 length equals 18 residues. Trimming cost V 5 bases and J 3 bases; bases outside gene matches: 15. The sample was CD4+ or CD8+ T cells sorted from blood, taken in a trial of the OX40 agonist ivuxolimab. V and J are TRBV11-2 and TRBJ2-1; 8 bases map to TRBD2. The TCR comes from an adult with an advanced solid tumor such as melanoma, head and neck, liver or kidney cancer. As DNA, the CDR3 is TGTGCCAGCAGCAAAACTTCAACTAGCGGAGCCTACTACAATGAGCAGTTCTTC. Its protein product is CASSKTSTSGAYYNEQFF.